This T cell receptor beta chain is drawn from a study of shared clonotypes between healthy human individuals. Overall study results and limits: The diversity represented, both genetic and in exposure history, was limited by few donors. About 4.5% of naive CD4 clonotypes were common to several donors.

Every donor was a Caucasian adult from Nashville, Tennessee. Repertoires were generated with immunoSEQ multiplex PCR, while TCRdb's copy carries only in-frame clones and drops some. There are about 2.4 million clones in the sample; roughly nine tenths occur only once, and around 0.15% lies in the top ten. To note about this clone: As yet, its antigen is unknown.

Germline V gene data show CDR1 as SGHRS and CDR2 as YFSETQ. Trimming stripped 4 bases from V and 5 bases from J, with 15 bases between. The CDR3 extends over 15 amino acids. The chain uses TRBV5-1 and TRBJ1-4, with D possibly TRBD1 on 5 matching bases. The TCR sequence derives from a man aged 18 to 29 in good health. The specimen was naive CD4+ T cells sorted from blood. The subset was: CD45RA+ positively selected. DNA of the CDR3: TGCGCCAGCAGCAAGGAGGGGAAACTAAATGAAAAACTGTTTTTT. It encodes CASSKEGKLNEKLFF. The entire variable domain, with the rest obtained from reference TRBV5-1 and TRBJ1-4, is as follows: KAGVTQTPRYLIKTRGQQVTLSCSPISGHRSVSWYQQTPGQGLQFLFEYFSETQRNKGNFPGRFSGRQFSNSRSEMNVSTLELGDSALYLCASSKEGKLNEKLFFGSGTQLSVL.